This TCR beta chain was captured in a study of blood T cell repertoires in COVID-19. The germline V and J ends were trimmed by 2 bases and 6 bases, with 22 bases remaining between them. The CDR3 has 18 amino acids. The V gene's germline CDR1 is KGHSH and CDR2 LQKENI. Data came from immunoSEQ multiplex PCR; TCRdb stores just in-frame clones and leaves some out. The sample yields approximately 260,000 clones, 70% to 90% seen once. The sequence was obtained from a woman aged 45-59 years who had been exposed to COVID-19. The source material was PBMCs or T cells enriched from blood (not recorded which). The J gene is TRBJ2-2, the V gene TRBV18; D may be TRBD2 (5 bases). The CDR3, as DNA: TGTGCCAGCTCACCATACGACATAGAGGGTGAGGAGCCCGGGGAGCTGTTTTTT. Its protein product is CASSPYDIEGEEPGELFF.